This T cell receptor (beta chain) emerged from a study of graft-versus-host responses after intestinal transplantation. The repertoire was sequenced with immunoSEQ multiplex PCR; TCRdb's copy has only in-frame clones and lacks some. This sample has about 98,000 clones; around 86% occur once, and the top ten carry about a sixth. As for this clone: The antigen is not known.

V trimming: 7 bases; J trimming: 2 bases; junction bases outside the gene matches: 3. CDR1 and CDR2 from the germline V gene are MNHEY and SMNVEV (reference sequence). CDR3 size: 13 residues. The J gene is TRBJ1-2, the V gene TRBV27; 8 positions agree with TRBD1. This TCR was recovered from a human donor who received an intestinal transplant. Source: unstimulated CD8+ T cells sorted from spleen or lymph node cells, taken before intestinal transplant. In DNA, the CDR3 is TGTGCCAGCAAAACAGGGGGGAACTATGGCTACACCTTC. It codes for CASKTGGNYGYTF.